Given below is one T cell receptor (beta chain) in context. Its antigen remains undetermined. There are no base qualities to consult, and no much larger clone falls within one base. The sample belongs to a study of response to subunit inactivated influenza vaccine (dated by TCRdb to the late 2010s). About the investigation overall: To follow how T cells responded to a trivalent subunit inactivated influenza vaccine, the researchers relied on deep quantitative profiling of the T cell receptor repertoire. The full study reports these points: The authors suggested that each seasonal influenza vaccination may recruit only a limited number of new T cells.

The library was built by means of RT-PCR. These reads were obtained on an Illumina HiSeq 2500. The raw public data were reprocessed by TCRdb itself: fastp quality trimming at Q25, MiXCR clonotype calling, in-frame beta chains only. Duplicate CDR3 protein sequences are folded into a single record with the most common DNA and genes. For this sample the table gives about 300,000 distinct CDR3 sequences, of which 21% were detected only once. Of the sample, about a tenth falls within the top ten clones. The CDR3 runs 15 amino acids, cysteine and phenylalanine included. Only the CDR3 DNA stays, 45 bases, in frame from base 1. The germline V gene (reference sequence) specifies DFQATT as CDR1 and SNEGSKA as CDR2. V is pared back by 5 bases and J by 5 bases, with 21 bases lying between the germline termini.

The source material was PBMCs from blood, sampled roughly 20 months after vaccination. The V and J genes are TRBV20-1 and TRBJ1-1; the best D guess is TRBD1, with 5 bases matching. This receptor was taken from a man between 45 and 75 years old who received an inactivated influenza vaccine. Donor details come from another sample of the same person, matched by shared clones. DNA sequence: TGCAGTGCTCATCGGTCGGGCAGGGTCGGTACTGAAGCTTTCTTT. The translation is CSAHRSGRVGTEAFF.